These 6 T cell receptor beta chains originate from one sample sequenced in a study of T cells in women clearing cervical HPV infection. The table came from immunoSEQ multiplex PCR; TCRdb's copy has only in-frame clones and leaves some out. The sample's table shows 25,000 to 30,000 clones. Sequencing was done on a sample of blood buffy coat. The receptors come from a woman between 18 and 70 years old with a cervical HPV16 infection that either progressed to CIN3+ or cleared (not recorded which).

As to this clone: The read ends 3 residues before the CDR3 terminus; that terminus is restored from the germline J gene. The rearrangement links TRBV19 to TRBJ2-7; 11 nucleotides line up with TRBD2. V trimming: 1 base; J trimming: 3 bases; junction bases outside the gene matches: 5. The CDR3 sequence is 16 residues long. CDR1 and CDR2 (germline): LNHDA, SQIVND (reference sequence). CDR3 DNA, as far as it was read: TGTGCCAGTAGTATAGGGGCGACTAGCGGGGTCTACGAG. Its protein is CASSIGATSGVYE. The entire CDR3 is CASSIGATSGVYEQYF. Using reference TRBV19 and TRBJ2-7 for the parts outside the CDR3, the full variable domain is DGGITQSPKYLFRKEGQNVTLSCEQNLNHDAMYWYRQDPGQGLRLIYYSQIVNDFQKGDIAEGYSVSREKKESFPLTVTSAQKNPTAFYLCASSIGATSGVYEQYFGPGTRLTVT.

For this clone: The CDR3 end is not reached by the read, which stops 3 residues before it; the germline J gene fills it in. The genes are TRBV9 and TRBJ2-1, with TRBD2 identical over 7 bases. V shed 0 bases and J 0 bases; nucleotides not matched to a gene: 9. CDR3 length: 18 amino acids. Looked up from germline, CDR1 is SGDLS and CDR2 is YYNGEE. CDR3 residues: CASSVGVSGSSSYNEQFF. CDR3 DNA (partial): TGTGCCAGCAGCGTAGGGGTTAGCGGGTCAAGCTCCTACAATGAG.

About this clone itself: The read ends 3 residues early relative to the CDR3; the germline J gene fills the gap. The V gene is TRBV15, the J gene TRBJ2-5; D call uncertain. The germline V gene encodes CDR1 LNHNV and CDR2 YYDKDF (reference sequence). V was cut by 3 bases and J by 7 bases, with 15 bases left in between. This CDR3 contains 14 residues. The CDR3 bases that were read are TGTGCCACCAGCAGCAGACAAACACGGAGGACC. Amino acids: CATSSRQTRRT. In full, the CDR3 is CATSSRQTRRTQYF. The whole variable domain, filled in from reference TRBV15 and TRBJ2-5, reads DAMVIQNPRYQVTQFGKPVTLSCSQTLNHNVMYWYQQKSSQAPKLLFHYYDKDFNNEADTPDNFQSRRPNTSFCFLDIRSPGLGDTAMYLCATSSRQTRRTQYFGPGTRLLVL.

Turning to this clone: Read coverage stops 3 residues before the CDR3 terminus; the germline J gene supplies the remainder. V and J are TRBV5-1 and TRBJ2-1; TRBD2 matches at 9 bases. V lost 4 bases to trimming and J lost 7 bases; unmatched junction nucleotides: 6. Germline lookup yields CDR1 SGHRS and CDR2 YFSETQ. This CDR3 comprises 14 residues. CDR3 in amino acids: CASSPSGTGNEQFF. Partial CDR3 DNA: TGCGCCAGCAGCCCTAGCGGGACGGGAAATGAG.

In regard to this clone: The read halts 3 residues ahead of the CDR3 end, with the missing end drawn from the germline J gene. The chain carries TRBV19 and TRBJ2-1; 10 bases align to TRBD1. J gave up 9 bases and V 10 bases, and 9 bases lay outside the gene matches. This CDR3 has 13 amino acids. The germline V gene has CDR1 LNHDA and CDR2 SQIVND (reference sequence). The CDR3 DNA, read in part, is TGTGCCATTGGCCCGACAGGGGGCGTTGAG. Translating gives CAIGPTGGVE. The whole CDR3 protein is CAIGPTGGVEQFF.

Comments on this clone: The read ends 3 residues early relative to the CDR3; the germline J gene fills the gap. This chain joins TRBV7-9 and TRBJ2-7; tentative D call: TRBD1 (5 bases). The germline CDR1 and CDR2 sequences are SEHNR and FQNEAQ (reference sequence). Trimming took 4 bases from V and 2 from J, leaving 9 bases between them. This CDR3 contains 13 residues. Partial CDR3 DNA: TGTGCCAGCAGCTCCCAGGGTACCTACGAG. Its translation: CASSSQGTYE. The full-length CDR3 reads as CASSSQGTYEQYF.